This T cell receptor (beta chain) was obtained from a study of T-cell memory formation after mild COVID-19. TCRdb redid the calling of the 5' RACE reads with MiXCR, one entry per CDR3 protein. Of about 240,000 distinct CDR3 sequences listed, roughly a tenth were seen once; the top ten hold roughly 21%. A note on this clonotype: What it recognizes is unknown.

Study observations and caveats: The appearance of some responding clones in pre-infection memory suggested that cross-reactive memory joined.

Material for sequencing was PBMCs or a T cell subset sorted from them (not recorded which). This clonotype was sampled from a man younger than 35 who had mild COVID-19 (a few samples of this study predate the infection). Cell type and time point are not known.

The DNA of the CDR3 is TGTGCCAGCAAGCGGGCCTCGGTAACTGTCCTGGGTACGCAGTATTTT. This encodes CASKRASVTVLGTQYF. The gene calls are TRBV6-5 and TRBJ2-3, with a weak D call TRBD2 (6 bases). Germline loops: CDR1 MNHEY, CDR2 SVGAGI. The CDR3 sequence is 16 residues long. Trimming shortened V by 7 bases and J by 8 bases, and 25 bases separated the two germline ends.